One and the same sample provided the 21 T cell receptor beta chains below, sequenced in a study of CD8+ T cells in alopecia areata. Following extraction, RNA underwent reverse transcription to cDNA, which served as the sequencing template. Assay: immunoSEQ multiplex PCR; the TCRdb copy retains only in-frame clones and omits some. The table lists over 100,000 clones, 49% of them singletons. Sequencing used CD8+ T cells sorted from blood, obtained at week 0. All receptors derive from a human donor with alopecia areata.

V usage is TRBV2 and J usage is TRBJ2-7, with D perhaps TRBD1 or TRBD2 (7 bases each). This CDR3 contains 16 residues. V gave up 5 bases and J gave up 0 bases, with 17 bases separating them. Germline loops: CDR1 SNHLY, CDR2 FYNNEI. The CDR3 sequence is CASSPGGDPFSYEQYF. CDR3 sequence (DNA): TGTGCCAGCAGTCCAGGGGGGGATCCCTTCTCCTACGAGCAGTACTTC. Based on the CDR3 plus reference TRBV2 and TRBJ2-7, the full variable domain is EPEVTQTPSHQVTQMGQEVILRCVPISNHLYFYWYRQILGQKVEFLVSFYNNEISEKSEIFDDQFSVERPDGSNFTLKIRSTKLEDSAMYFCASSPGGDPFSYEQYFGPGTRLTVT.

The CDR3 nucleotides are TGTGCCAGCAGCTTAGGCCTCGAAGATACGCAGTATTTT. This gives the protein CASSLGLEDTQYF. The chain joins TRBV13 to TRBJ2-3; D call uncertain. V shed 0 bases and J shed 5 bases, with 6 bases lying between them. This CDR3 contains 13 residues. Germline V lookup: CDR1 PRHDT, CDR2 FYEKMQ (reference sequence). Using reference TRBV13 and TRBJ2-3 for the parts outside the CDR3, the full variable domain is AAGVIQSPRHLIKEKRETATLKCYPIPRHDTVYWYQQGPGQDPQFLISFYEKMQSDKGSIPDRFSAQQFSDYHSELNMSSLELGDSALYFCASSLGLEDTQYFGPGTRLTVL.

The chain employs TRBV14 and TRBJ2-1; a weak D match, TRBD2 (6 bases). The CDR3 is made up of 16 amino acids. The germline V gene has CDR1 SGHDN and CDR2 FVKESK. Between the trimmed V and J ends, which lost 4 bases and 1 base, there was a span of 14 bases. The CDR3 loop is CASSRDRDLSYNEQFF. The CDR3 DNA is TGTGCCAGCAGCCGCGACCGGGACTTATCCTACAATGAGCAGTTCTTC.

The chain uses TRBV19 and TRBJ1-2, with TRBD1 identical over 8 bases. The CDR3 loop spans 15 amino acids. Trimming took 9 bases from V and 7 from J; bases not matched to a gene: 16. Germline CDR1 and CDR2: LNHDA and SQIVND (reference sequence). The CDR3 loop is CARTAVGQAASGYTF. For the CDR3, the DNA is TGTGCCAGAACAGCGGTGGGACAGGCGGCCTCTGGCTACACCTTC.

This sequence joins TRBV5-6 and TRBJ1-1, with unresolved D. This CDR3 has 12 amino acids. Germline loops: CDR1 SGHDT, CDR2 YYEEEE. V lost 7 bases and J lost 5, with 12 bases in between. Written as DNA, the CDR3 is TGTGCCAGCCACGCCGGGGTTACTGAAGCTTTCTTT. Translation: CASHAGVTEAFF.

The chain links TRBV4-2 to TRBJ2-2, with 10 bases aligning to TRBD2. V lost 5 bases to trimming and J lost 1 base; unmatched junction nucleotides: 4. The germline V gene encodes CDR1 LGHNA and CDR2 YNFKEQ. This CDR3 is 16 amino acids long. The CDR3 coding sequence is TGTGCCAGCAGCGGTCTAGCGGGGGAGAACACCGGGGAGCTGTTTTTT. Protein: CASSGLAGENTGELFF.

V is TRBV7-8 and J is TRBJ1-1; no clear D. This CDR3 is 12 amino acids long. Deletions cut 2 bases from V and 6 bases from J, with 7 bases between. Germline loops: CDR1 SGHVS, CDR2 FQNEAQ. CDR3: CASSLQWSEAFF. DNA for the CDR3: TGTGCCAGCAGCTTACAGTGGTCTGAAGCTTTCTTT. Filled out from reference TRBV7-8 and TRBJ1-1, the complete variable domain reads GAGVSQSPRYKVAKRGQDVALRCDPISGHVSLFWYQQALGQGPEFLTYFQNEAQLDKSGLPSDRFFAERPEGSVSTLKIQRTQQEDSAVYLCASSLQWSEAFFGQGTRLTVV.

This chain links TRBV13 with TRBJ1-5, with D unclear. Per the germline V gene, CDR1 is PRHDT and CDR2 is FYEKMQ (reference sequence). This CDR3 comprises 14 residues. V was clipped by 4 bases and J by 4 bases, with 11 bases between them. The CDR3 bases are TGTGCCAGCAGCTACGCTTTGGATAATCAGCCCCAGCATTTT. Protein: CASSYALDNQPQHF.

The gene calls are TRBV29-1 and TRBJ1-1, with D maybe TRBD1 (5 bases). Trimming took 7 bases from V and 3 from J, leaving 15 bases between them. This CDR3 is built from 13 residues. Germline CDR1 reads SQVTM; CDR2 reads ANQGSEA. The CDR3 region is CSADPGLDTEAFF. For the CDR3, the DNA is TGCAGCGCGGACCCGGGGCTGGACACTGAAGCTTTCTTT.

This clone was counted a few times. The V and J genes are TRBV4-1 and TRBJ2-1; 10 bases are a match to TRBD1. V dropped 3 bases and J dropped 8; count of bases not matched to a gene: 7. The germline CDR1 and CDR2 sequences are MGHRA and YSYEKL. The CDR3 has 15 residues. CDR3 protein: CASSQTGTGADEQFF. CDR3 DNA: TGCGCCAGCAGCCAGACCGGGACAGGGGCCGATGAGCAGTTCTTC.

The genes are TRBV4-2 and TRBJ2-1, with TRBD1 matching over 10 bases. CDR1 and CDR2 from the germline V gene are LGHNA and YNFKEQ. This CDR3 spans 13 amino acids. V shed 4 bases and J 8 bases; nucleotides not matched to a gene: 2. The chain's CDR3 is CASSLGQGHEQFF. The CDR3 DNA follows: TGTGCCAGCAGCCTGGGACAGGGGCATGAGCAGTTCTTC.

This clone was recorded a few times. V and J are TRBV19 and TRBJ2-7; tentatively, D is TRBD2 (6 bases). V was shortened by 3 bases and J by 0 bases, with 15 bases between the two germline ends. This CDR3 has 16 amino acids. From germline, CDR1 is LNHDA and CDR2 SQIVND (reference sequence). The CDR3 DNA reads TGTGCCAGTAGTATGGAGGGCGCCAGTAGCTCCTACGAGCAGTACTTC. Translated, it gives CASSMEGASSSYEQYF.

The chain joins TRBV29-1 to TRBJ1-2; D possibly corresponds to TRBD1 (5 bases). CDR3 length: 13 residues. From germline, CDR1 is SQVTM and CDR2 ANQGSEA. V was clipped by 4 bases and J by 3 bases, with 12 bases between them. In DNA form, the CDR3 reads TGCAGCGTTGCTGGGGGGGAGGACTATGGCTACACCTTC. Amino acids: CSVAGGEDYGYTF.

V usage is TRBV5-1 and J usage is TRBJ2-1; the D is unclear. V was trimmed by 7 bases and J by 10 bases, leaving 15 bases between them. The V gene's germline CDR1 is SGHRS and CDR2 YFSETQ. This CDR3 spans 12 amino acids. In DNA, the CDR3 is TGCGCCAGCCAATACGGCGAAGGCGAGCAGTTCTTC. Its protein product is CASQYGEGEQFF.

This clone was detected a few times. The rearrangement links TRBV25-1 to TRBJ1-4; TRBD1 matches at 7 bases. This CDR3 contains 14 residues. Unmatched junction bases numbered 8, after V lost 6 bases and J lost 7 bases. Germline lookup yields CDR1 MGHDK and CDR2 SYGVNS. CDR3 sequence: CASSDREDFEKLFF. The CDR3 bases are TGTGCCAGCAGCGACAGGGAAGATTTTGAAAAACTGTTTTTT.

The chain recombines TRBV5-6 with TRBJ2-5, with D unclear. The CDR3 length is 14 residues. Germline V gene lookup returns CDR1 SGHDT and CDR2 YYEEEE. V lost 4 bases and J lost 4, with 14 bases in between. CDR3 sequence (DNA): TGTGCCAGCAGCCCCGAGTGGGATTTAGAGACCCAGTACTTC. It translates to CASSPEWDLETQYF.

The CDR3 bases are TGTGCCATTGCCAGTCCCAGCTCCTACAATGAGCAGTTCTTC. It yields the protein CAIASPSSYNEQFF. The chain combines TRBV2 with TRBJ2-1; D gene ambiguous. Germline CDR1 SNHLY, CDR2 FYNNEI. V dropped 10 bases and J dropped 0 bases, with 13 bases sitting between them. CDR3 length equals 14 residues.

This clone has more than one count but fewer than ten. The chain employs TRBV29-1 and TRBJ1-2; TRBD1 matches 8 bases. This CDR3 has 13 amino acids. V trimming: 3 bases; J trimming: 5 bases; junction bases outside the gene matches: 5. Germline V gene sequence: CDR1 SQVTM, CDR2 ANQGSEA. CDR3 nucleotides: TGCAGCGTTGAGGACAGGGAGGGGTATGGCTACACCTTC. Translation gives CSVEDREGYGYTF.

The V gene is TRBV29-1, the J gene TRBJ2-1; 8 nucleotides line up with TRBD1. This CDR3 contains 14 residues. The V gene's germline CDR1 is SQVTM and CDR2 ANQGSEA. Trimming cost V 4 bases and J 7 bases; bases outside gene matches: 9. The CDR3 DNA follows: TGCAGCGTTGTCCGGAGGACAGGGAGGAATGAGCAGTTCTTC. Translated, it gives CSVVRRTGRNEQFF.

The genes are TRBV29-1 and TRBJ2-7; a weak D match, TRBD2 (5 bases). Germline V gene lookup returns CDR1 SQVTM and CDR2 ANQGSEA. This CDR3 has 14 residues. The V gene lost 0 bases and the J gene lost 1 base, with 10 bases spanning the gap. CDR3 coding DNA: TGCAGCGTTGAAGAATTACGGGGTTCCTACGAGCAGTACTTC. This gives the protein CSVEELRGSYEQYF.

The genes are TRBV7-2 and TRBJ2-1, with no clear D. The germline V gene encodes CDR1 SGHTA and CDR2 FQGNSA. This CDR3 comprises 14 residues. Trimming stripped 4 bases from V and 5 bases from J, with 12 bases between. The CDR3 sequence is CASSSPERNNEQFF. CDR3 nucleotides: TGTGCCAGCAGCTCGCCTGAACGGAACAATGAGCAGTTCTTC.